One and the same sample provided the 30 T cell receptor beta chains below, sequenced in a study of blood T cell repertoires in COVID-19 (TCRdb year 2020). Receptor amplification or capture employed the immunoSEQ multiplex PCR assay. TCRdb re-hosts the immuneACCESS table, in-frame sequences only. Its copies lack some clones; in the studies checked, an unresolved V gene accounts for under half of them, and the cause for the rest is not known. This sample has 95,000 to 150,000 clones in its table, and about 90% of those were observed once. The ten largest clones add up to 25% to 30% of the sample. Sequencing used peripheral blood. These receptors originate from a woman in her 70s with acute or convalescent COVID-19.

The chain links TRBV19 to TRBJ2-5; 7 nucleotides match TRBD1. J lost 4 bases, V lost 4 bases, and 6 bases had no gene match. Germline CDR1 reads LNHDA; CDR2 reads SQIVND (reference sequence). The CDR3 runs 14 residues. In DNA, the CDR3 is TGTGCCAGTAGTAAGGACAGGAGTGGAGAGACCCAGTACTTC. The encoded protein is CASSKDRSGETQYF.

The rearrangement joins TRBV6-5 to TRBJ2-2, with D unclear. The CDR3 loop spans 15 amino acids. V lost 2 bases and J 7 bases, leaving 14 bases between the germline ends. From germline, CDR1 is MNHEY and CDR2 SVGAGI. This CDR3 reads CASSYGDTRRGELFF. The CDR3 DNA reads TGTGCCAGCAGTTACGGCGACACCCGTCGCGGGGAGCTGTTTTTT.

This clone was detected a few times. The chain recombines TRBV4-2 with TRBJ1-2, with TRBD1 identical over 7 bases. The length of the CDR3 is 14 residues. Germline loops: CDR1 LGHNA, CDR2 YNFKEQ. Unmatched junction bases numbered 10, after V lost 5 bases and J lost 7 bases. CDR3 sequence reads: CASSFDRASRGYTF. CDR3 coding DNA: TGTGCCAGCAGCTTCGACAGGGCCTCTCGTGGCTACACCTTC.

This chain joins TRBV2 and TRBJ1-4; D may be TRBD1 (5 bases). This CDR3 is 15 amino acids long. The germline gives CDR1 SNHLY, CDR2 FYNNEI. V lost 7 bases and J lost 0, with 12 bases in between. The CDR3 region has the DNA TGTGCCAGCACCGGCGGACAAGCAACTAATGAAAAACTGTTTTTT. Residues: CASTGGQATNEKLFF.

This chain links TRBV24-1 with TRBJ1-2, with TRBD1 identical over 7 bases. Germline CDR1 reads KGHDR; CDR2 reads SFDVKD. V gave up 5 bases and J gave up 4 bases; unmatched junction bases: 12. The CDR3 is made up of 16 amino acids. The CDR3 DNA follows: TGTGCCACCAGTGCTCCGGGACAGCAACATGTCTATGGCTACACCTTC. Translation gives CATSAPGQQHVYGYTF.

This clone was recorded only once. The CDR3 loop reads CASSYSERVDTEAFF. CDR3 DNA sequence: TGTGCCAGCAGTTACAGTGAGAGGGTTGACACTGAAGCTTTCTTT. This chain links TRBV6-5 with TRBJ1-1; D is uncertain. Trimming took 2 bases from V and 3 from J, leaving 13 bases between them. Looked up from germline, CDR1 is MNHEY and CDR2 is SVGAGI. The CDR3 consists of 15 residues.

J is TRBJ2-7 and V is TRBV3-1 (or the pseudogene TRBV3-2); TRBD2 matches at 16 bases. The CDR3 has 17 amino acids. Trimming took 4 bases from V and 6 from J; bases not matched to a gene: 9. Germline V lookup: CDR1 LGHDT, CDR2 YNNKEL (reference sequence). CDR3 in DNA: TGTGCCAGCAGCCGTACGGGACTAGCGGGGGGGCCGGTCGAGCAGTACTTC. Encoded protein: CASSRTGLAGGPVEQYF.

The CDR3 region is CASSASGLSNQPQHF. CDR3 sequence (DNA): TGTGCCAGCAGTGCATCAGGGTTGAGCAATCAGCCCCAGCATTTT. The chain carries TRBV2 and TRBJ1-5; a weak D match, TRBD1 (5 bases). This CDR3 is 15 amino acids long. Per the germline V gene, CDR1 is SNHLY and CDR2 is FYNNEI. V was trimmed by 4 bases and J by 1 base, leaving 11 bases between them.

The chain combines TRBV5-4 with TRBJ2-7; a possible D gene is TRBD2 (5 bases). This CDR3 comprises 13 residues. Trimming cost V 7 bases and J 7 bases, with 18 bases left between them. CDR1 is SGHNT and CDR2 is YYREEE in the germline V gene (reference sequence). CDR3 region: CASQDGGYGEQYF. CDR3 nucleotides: TGTGCCAGCCAGGACGGAGGTTATGGAGAGCAGTACTTC.

The chain combines TRBV19 with TRBJ2-3, with D possibly matching TRBD1 (8 bases). V gave up 4 bases and J gave up 6 bases, with 17 bases separating them. Germline V gene lookup returns CDR1 LNHDA and CDR2 SQIVND (reference sequence). This CDR3 is 15 amino acids long. CDR3 DNA sequence: TGTGCCAGTAGTACACAACAGGGGGGGGCGGATACGCAGTATTTT. Translated: CASSTQQGGADTQYF.

V usage is TRBV15 and J usage is TRBJ1-1, with 7 bases matching TRBD1. The CDR3 is made up of 17 amino acids. The V gene end was trimmed by 1 base and the J gene end by 0 bases; junction bases not matched to a gene: 8. Germline-derived CDR1 and CDR2 are LNHNV and YYDKDF (reference sequence). This CDR3 reads CATSRAGTANMNTEAFF. In nucleotides, the CDR3 is TGTGCCACCAGCAGAGCCGGGACAGCTAACATGAACACTGAAGCTTTCTTT.

This clone came up once. V is TRBV7-3 and J is TRBJ2-2; 7 positions agree with TRBD2. V trimming: 3 bases; J trimming: 0 bases; junction bases outside the gene matches: 1. The length of the CDR3 is 15 residues. Germline assignment: CDR1 SGHTA and CDR2 FQGTGA. CDR3: CASSFGGSNTGELFF. CDR3 coding DNA: TGTGCCAGCAGCTTCGGGGGGTCGAACACCGGGGAGCTGTTTTTT.

The genes are TRBV28 and TRBJ1-1; 9 bases fit TRBD1. V gave up 6 bases and J gave up 5 bases; unmatched junction bases: 4. Germline V gene data show CDR1 as MDHEN and CDR2 as SYDVKM. This CDR3 has 13 residues. The chain's CDR3 is CASSRGQGTEAFF. CDR3 nucleotide sequence: TGTGCCAGCAGCCGAGGACAGGGGACTGAAGCTTTCTTT.

CDR3 sequence reads: CASSSRDRAQPQHF. CDR3 nucleotides: TGTGCCAGCAGTTCCCGCGACAGGGCTCAGCCCCAGCATTTT. The chain combines TRBV28 with TRBJ1-5; 7 bases map to TRBD1. Germline loops: CDR1 MDHEN, CDR2 SYDVKM. V dropped 4 bases and J dropped 6; count of bases not matched to a gene: 6. The length of the CDR3 is 14 residues.

The chain carries TRBV6-6 and TRBJ1-1, with D hard to call. In germline, CDR1 is MNHNY, CDR2 SVGAGI (reference sequence). Trimming removed 6 bases from V and 4 bases from J, with 15 bases in between. This CDR3 has 14 residues. The CDR3 region is CASSRPEVATEAFF. CDR3 bases: TGTGCCAGCAGCCGCCCGGAGGTGGCCACTGAAGCTTTCTTT.

V is TRBV9 and J is TRBJ1-6; no definite D call. The CDR3 spans 15 residues. The germline V gene has CDR1 SGDLS and CDR2 YYNGEE. Trimming stripped 0 bases from V and 10 bases from J, with 14 bases between. CDR3 region: CASSVDGTPGSPLHF. The CDR3 DNA reads TGTGCCAGCAGCGTAGACGGAACTCCGGGATCACCCCTCCACTTT.

Points on this clone: This specimen includes other DNA sequences encoding the same CDR3. This chain joins TRBV18 and TRBJ2-5; TRBD2 aligns across 7 bases. The germline V gene encodes CDR1 KGHSH and CDR2 LQKENI. Trimming took 3 bases from V and 5 from J; bases not matched to a gene: 3. The CDR3 is 13 residues long. The CDR3 loop is CASSPGLEETQYF. DNA for the CDR3: TGTGCCAGCTCACCTGGACTAGAGGAGACCCAGTACTTC.

This clone has just a few counts. This rearrangement joins TRBV5-1 to TRBJ2-7; 10 nucleotides match TRBD1. The CDR3 covers 15 residues. Looked up from germline, CDR1 is SGHRS and CDR2 is YFSETQ. V was pared by 4 bases and J by 3 bases, with 7 bases of the junction left unmatched. For the CDR3, the DNA is TGCGCCAGCAGCGAAACCGGACAGGGGGGCTACGAGCAGTACTTC. It specifies CASSETGQGGYEQYF.

The rearrangement uses TRBV19 and TRBJ2-7, with 12 bases fitting TRBD2. The V gene's germline CDR1 is LNHDA and CDR2 SQIVND (reference sequence). This CDR3 comprises 16 residues. Trimming at V came to 4 bases and at J to 3 bases, leaving 7 bases not matched to a gene. As DNA, the CDR3 is TGTGCCAGTAGTACAGGACTAGCGGGGACAATCTACGAGCAGTACTTC. Translation: CASSTGLAGTIYEQYF.

V and J are TRBV6-5 and TRBJ2-5; 8 nucleotides match TRBD1. The CDR3 runs 13 residues. The trim removed 8 bases at V and 5 bases at J, leaving 7 bases unmatched. CDR1 is MNHEY, CDR2 SVGAGI, per germline. The CDR3 region has the DNA TGTGCCAGCGGGCGGACAGGGAGGGAGACCCAGTACTTC. It codes for CASGRTGRETQYF.

The V and J genes are TRBV11-2 and TRBJ2-3; D is undetermined. The germline CDR1 and CDR2 sequences are SGHAT and FQNNGV. CDR3 size: 13 residues. V was shortened by 3 bases and J by 4 bases, with 8 bases between the two germline ends. CDR3: CASSFRRADTQYF. The CDR3 region has the DNA TGTGCCAGCAGCTTTCGACGGGCAGATACGCAGTATTTT.

The gene calls are TRBV5-6 and TRBJ1-1; a weak D match, TRBD1 (5 bases). CDR3 size: 14 residues. Trimming removed 2 bases at V and 4 bases at J, with 12 bases between. Germline V gene lookup returns CDR1 SGHDT and CDR2 YYEEEE. CDR3 bases: TGTGCCAGCAGCTTCAGGGCAGGAAGCACTGAAGCTTTCTTT. This gives the protein CASSFRAGSTEAFF.

The chain combines TRBV5-4 with TRBJ2-5; TRBD1 matches 8 bases. V lost 4 bases, J lost 2 bases, and 4 bases stayed unmatched. CDR1 is SGHNT, CDR2 YYREEE, per germline (reference sequence). This CDR3 has 14 residues. The CDR3 nucleotides are TGTGCCAGCAGCCCGGGACAGGCACAAGAGACCCAGTACTTC. Translation: CASSPGQAQETQYF.

A word on this clone: A read error may account for a junction end that differs from germline. V gene TRBV19 combines with J gene TRBJ1-5; 9 bases agree with TRBD1. The CDR3 totals 16 residues. Looked up from germline, CDR1 is LNHDA and CDR2 is SQIVND (reference sequence). The DNA of the CDR3 is TGCTTTCGGGGACAGGGATTGTCGGTCAGCAATCAGCCCCAGCATTTT. Translated, it gives CFRGQGLSVSNQPQHF.

The chain combines TRBV12-5 with TRBJ1-2, with 9 bases identical to TRBD1. The CDR3 totals 13 residues. Trimming took 11 bases from V and 10 from J; bases not matched to a gene: 14. Germline V gene data show CDR1 as LGHNT and CDR2 as FRNRAP. Here the CDR3 DNA reads TGTGCTTCCTCCGACAGGGGGGTCTCCGTCTACACCTTC. Protein sequence: CASSDRGVSVYTF. Full variable domain (remainder filled in from reference TRBV12-5 and TRBJ1-2): DARVTQTPRHKVTEMGQEVTMRCQPILGHNTVFWYRQTMMQGLELLAYFRNRAPLDDSGMPKDRFSAEMPDATLATLKIQPSEPRDSAVYFCASSDRGVSVYTFGSGTRLTVV.

The V call is TRBV27, the J call TRBJ1-5; 10 bases align to TRBD1. The ends lost 6 bases at V and 0 bases at J; junction bases unmatched: 8. In germline, CDR1 is MNHEY, CDR2 SMNVEV (reference sequence). The CDR3 has 17 residues. CDR3: CASRHRDRGYSNQPQHF. As DNA, the CDR3 is TGTGCCAGCAGGCATCGGGACAGGGGATATAGCAATCAGCCCCAGCATTTT.

This chain connects TRBV12-3 or TRBV12-4 to TRBJ1-6; perhaps TRBD1 as D (6 bases). The CDR3 sequence is 12 residues long. The ends were cut back, 5 bases at V and 15 bases at J, with 14 bases in the middle. CDR3 residues: CASSLDSLCLHF. CDR3 nucleotides: TGTGCCAGCAGTCTGGACAGTCTCTGCCTCCACTTT.

The chain combines TRBV18 with TRBJ2-3, with D unclear. The CDR3 has 14 amino acids. Germline V lookup: CDR1 KGHSH, CDR2 LQKENI. V was trimmed by 1 base and J by 1 base, leaving 6 bases between them. CDR3 sequence reads: CASSPLSRTDTQYF. In nucleotides, the CDR3 is TGTGCCAGCTCACCACTGAGCCGCACAGATACGCAGTATTTT.

The chain has TRBV28 and TRBJ2-7; D remains unclear. This CDR3 contains 14 residues. Between the trimmed V and J ends, which lost 3 bases and 2 bases, there was a span of 11 bases. Germline values: CDR1 MDHEN, CDR2 SYDVKM. CDR3: CASSFRLDPYEQYF. CDR3 DNA: TGTGCCAGCAGTTTTCGCCTAGACCCCTACGAGCAGTACTTC.

This rearrangement joins TRBV5-1 to TRBJ1-1, with D tentatively TRBD1 (6 bases). With 1 base removed from V and 6 bases from J, the gap between germline ends came to 16 bases. Germline V lookup: CDR1 SGHRS, CDR2 YFSETQ. The CDR3 consists of 15 residues. Written as DNA, the CDR3 is TGCGCCAGCAGCTTGCAGGGGCCCCCGAGCGCTGAAGCTTTCTTT. As protein: CASSLQGPPSAEAFF. Supplemented by reference TRBV5-1 and TRBJ1-1, the full variable domain reads KAGVTQTPRYLIKTRGQQVTLSCSPISGHRSVSWYQQTPGQGLQFLFEYFSETQRNKGNFPGRFSGRQFSNSRSEMNVSTLELGDSALYLCASSLQGPPSAEAFFGQGTRLTVV.